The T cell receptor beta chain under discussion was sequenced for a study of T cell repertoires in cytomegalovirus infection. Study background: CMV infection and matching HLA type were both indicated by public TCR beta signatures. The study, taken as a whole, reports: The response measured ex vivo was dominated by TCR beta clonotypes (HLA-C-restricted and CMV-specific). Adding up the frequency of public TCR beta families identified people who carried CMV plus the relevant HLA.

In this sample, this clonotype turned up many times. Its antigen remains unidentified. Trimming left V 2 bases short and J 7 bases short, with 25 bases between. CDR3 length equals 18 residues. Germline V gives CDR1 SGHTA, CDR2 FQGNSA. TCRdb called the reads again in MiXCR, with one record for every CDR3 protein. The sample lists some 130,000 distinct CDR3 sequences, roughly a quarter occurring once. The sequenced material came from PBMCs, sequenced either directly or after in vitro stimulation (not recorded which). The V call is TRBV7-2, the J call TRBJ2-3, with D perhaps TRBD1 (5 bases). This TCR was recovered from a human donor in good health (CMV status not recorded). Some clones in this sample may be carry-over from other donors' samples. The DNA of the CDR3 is TGTGCCAGCAGCTTAAGTCGCCAGGGTTCCTTTTGGGTGCATACGCAGTATTTT. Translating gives CASSLSRQGSFWVHTQYF.